This entry is about one T cell receptor beta chain. Its target is not known. Researchers ran the PCR with 60 Vbeta and 13 Jbeta primers. Here immunoSEQ multiplex PCR was the method, and the copy in TCRdb shows in-frame clones only, minus some. The table shows approximately 140,000 clones, with about three fifths occurring only once. With 3 bases clipped from V and 0 bases from J, the junction kept 10 bases outside the gene matches. Germline V gene data show CDR1 as SGHNT and CDR2 as YYREEE (reference sequence). This CDR3 region has 18 residues. This entry belongs to a study of cytomegalovirus exposure and HLA in healthy donors. Points from the study as a whole: About 87% or about 30% of the time was how often most TCR beta V segments were productive, according to an earlier analysis.

The sequencing sample was made of PBMCs. The chain couples TRBV5-4 to TRBJ2-3; 10 bases are a match to TRBD2. The receptor was derived from a male donor in good health and CMV-seronegative. In DNA form, the CDR3 reads TGTGCCAGCAGCTGGGGGGGGCTAGCGGGAGCTAGCACAGATACGCAGTATTTT. Translating it yields CASSWGGLAGASTDTQYF.